What follows are 16 T cell receptor beta chains derived from one specimen sequenced in a study of CD8 T cells in ankylosing spondylitis. No antigen has been assigned to these receptors. In TCRdb, the 5' RACE reads were re-called with MiXCR into one record per CDR3 protein. This sample has hundreds of thousands of distinct CDR3 sequences, with over 9.5% found just once. Study observations and caveats: Within ankylosing spondylitis blood, a TCR beta motif made up of eight or nine highly homologous variants appeared to be characteristic.

The sample comprised blood, either unsorted or a sorted T cell fraction (not recorded which). Receptor source: a male donor with ankylosing spondylitis.

The genes are TRBV12-3 or TRBV12-4 and TRBJ1-4, with D possibly being TRBD1 (6 bases). The V end lost 6 bases, the J end lost 4 bases, and 6 bases lay between the germline ends. This CDR3 has 12 residues. CDR3 in amino acids: CASRQGNEKLFF. CDR3 in DNA: TGTGCCAGCAGACAGGGTAATGAAAAACTGTTTTTT.

This clonotype was counted many times. Its ends do not fully match the called genes, so a read error is possible. The rearrangement uses TRBV5-5 and TRBJ1-4, with a possible D match to TRBD1 (5 bases). CDR3 length: 14 residues. Germline values: CDR1 SGHKS, CDR2 YYEKEE (reference sequence). CDR3 DNA sequence: TGTGCCAGCAGCTTGGGGACAACTGATGAAAAACTGTTTTTT. It codes for CASSLGTTDEKLFF.

This chain connects TRBV20-1 to TRBJ2-3; D gene ambiguous. There are 11 residues in the CDR3. From germline, CDR1 is DFQATT and CDR2 SNEGSKA (reference sequence). The germline V and J ends were trimmed by 7 bases and 4 bases, with 9 bases remaining between them. CDR3 bases: TGCAGTGTTCTTGAATCAGATACGCAGTATTTT. Amino acid sequence: CSVLESDTQYF.

This clonotype has more than one count but fewer than ten. V is TRBV4-1 and J is TRBJ2-7, with D perhaps TRBD1 or TRBD2 (5 bases each). Trimming shortened V by 1 base and J by 5 bases, and 9 bases separated the two germline ends. This CDR3 region has 13 residues. The germline gives CDR1 MGHRA, CDR2 YSYEKL. The CDR3 loop reads CASSQGGDHEQYF. The DNA of the CDR3 is TGCGCCAGCAGCCAAGGAGGGGACCACGAGCAGTACTTC.

This clonotype was found many times. The gene calls are TRBV7-9 and TRBJ2-1; D might be TRBD2 (5 bases). V lost 6 bases, J lost 8 bases, and 17 bases lay in between. This CDR3 is built from 14 residues. Germline CDR1 is SEHNR and CDR2 is FQNEAQ (reference sequence). The CDR3 DNA follows: TGTGCCAGCAGTCAACGGCGGGTGGGAGATGAGCAGTTCTTC. Its translation: CASSQRRVGDEQFF.

The V gene is TRBV18, the J gene TRBJ1-1; 9 nucleotides agree with TRBD1. CDR3 length: 14 residues. Per germline, CDR1 KGHSH and CDR2 LQKENI. V dropped 2 bases and J dropped 4; count of bases not matched to a gene: 2. CDR3 amino acids: CASSPKTGGTEAFF. CDR3 sequence (DNA): TGTGCCAGCTCACCAAAGACAGGGGGCACTGAAGCTTTCTTT.

Sample share makes this clonotype medium-sized (0.01 to 0.1%). The chain has TRBV5-1 and TRBJ1-5; maybe TRBD1 (5 bases). V lost 2 bases and J 3 bases, leaving 15 bases between the germline ends. CDR1 and CDR2 from the germline V gene are SGHRS and YFSETQ. The CDR3 loop spans 16 amino acids. Here the CDR3 reads CASSLDRLDSNQPQHF. CDR3 in DNA: TGCGCCAGCAGCTTAGACAGACTAGATTCCAATCAGCCCCAGCATTTT.

This clonotype was seen a handful of times. This rearrangement joins TRBV29-1 to TRBJ2-3; D is unclear. Trimming cost V 4 bases and J 0 bases, with 11 bases left between them. CDR1 is SQVTM and CDR2 is ANQGSEA in the germline V gene. The CDR3 is 14 residues long. As DNA, the CDR3 is TGCAGCGTTGTGAGGCTGGCTAGCACAGATACGCAGTATTTT. This translates into CSVVRLASTDTQYF.

The chain links TRBV5-5 to TRBJ1-2; D is perhaps TRBD1 (6 bases). The V end was cut by 6 bases, the J end by 2 bases, with 20 bases between. This CDR3 contains 16 residues. CDR1 SGHKS and CDR2 YYEKEE come from the germline V gene (reference sequence). The CDR3 sequence: CASTLWDTYLNYGYTF. CDR3 in DNA: TGTGCCAGCACCCTTTGGGACACTTATCTGAACTATGGCTACACCTTC.

This clonotype was seen a handful of times. The chain recombines TRBV5-6 with TRBJ1-1; D remains unclear. Trimming left V 0 bases short and J 2 bases short, with 8 bases between. Germline V CDR1 and CDR2: SGHDT, YYEEEE. This CDR3 spans 14 amino acids. CDR3 sequence (DNA): TGTGCCAGCAGCTTGGGGACGGATAACACTGAAGCTTTCTTT. Its protein product is CASSLGTDNTEAFF. Drawing the rest from reference TRBV5-6 and TRBJ1-1, the complete variable domain is DAGVTQSPTHLIKTRGQQVTLRCSPKSGHDTVSWYQQALGQGPQFIFQYYEEEERQRGNFPDRFSGHQFPNYSSELNVNALLLGDSALYLCASSLGTDNTEAFFGQGTRLTVV.

The genes are TRBV24-1 and TRBJ2-3; 8 bases are a match to TRBD2. V was clipped by 7 bases and J by 3 bases; unmatched bases: 11. This CDR3 spans 16 amino acids. The germline CDR1 and CDR2 sequences are KGHDR and SFDVKD. The DNA for the CDR3 is TGTGCCACCAGGCCCGGGACTAGTAAACTTACAGATACGCAGTATTTT. Residues: CATRPGTSKLTDTQYF.

This clonotype was seen only a few times. This chain uses TRBV29-1 with TRBJ1-1; 9 bases are shared with TRBD1. CDR1 is SQVTM, CDR2 ANQGSEA, per germline. With V trimmed by 7 bases and J by 1 base, 7 bases remained unmatched. The CDR3 spans 14 residues. Here the CDR3 DNA reads TGCAGCGGAAACAGGGGGCTGGAGAACACTGAAGCTTTCTTT. It specifies CSGNRGLENTEAFF.

The table lists this clonotype with a few counts. This chain uses TRBV7-9 with TRBJ1-5; tentatively, D is TRBD1 (6 bases). Germline CDR1 reads SEHNR; CDR2 reads FQNEAQ (reference sequence). The V end lost 2 bases, the J end lost 7 bases, and 12 bases lay between the germline ends. CDR3 length: 14 residues. CDR3 DNA: TGTGCCAGCAGCTTATCGGGGGGCGTCCAGCCCCAGCATTTT. It is translated as CASSLSGGVQPQHF.

Ten or more counts support this clonotype. The V call is TRBV5-1, the J call TRBJ2-4, with 10 bases fitting TRBD2. The V and J ends lost 2 bases and 2 bases, in that order; junction bases with no gene match: 7. The germline gives CDR1 SGHRS, CDR2 YFSETQ. This CDR3 contains 17 residues. The CDR3 region is CASSFSSAGGSKNIQYF. DNA of the CDR3: TGCGCCAGCAGCTTTTCGTCAGCGGGAGGGTCCAAAAACATTCAGTACTTC.

This clonotype was found a few times. Here the CDR3 DNA reads TGCGCCAGCAGTGCGACAGGGTTGGAAAACATTCAGTACTTC. Protein: CASSATGLENIQYF. The V call is TRBV10-2, the J call TRBJ2-4; TRBD1 matches at 7 bases. This CDR3 spans 14 amino acids. Germline CDR1 reads WSHSY; CDR2 reads SAAADI. The V and J ends lost 4 bases and 5 bases, in that order; junction bases with no gene match: 5.

The sample holds many counts of this clonotype. J is TRBJ1-5 and V is TRBV20-1, with a weak D call TRBD1 (5 bases). The CDR3 runs 13 residues. Trimming took off 5 bases at V and 2 bases at J, with 10 bases between the two ends. Per the germline V gene, CDR1 is DFQATT and CDR2 is SNEGSKA (reference sequence). This CDR3 is CSAGGDRNQPQHF. In DNA form, the CDR3 reads TGCAGTGCTGGGGGGGACCGCAATCAGCCCCAGCATTTT.